This T cell receptor delta chain was retrieved from a study of human gamma delta and Vdelta1 T cells. TCRdb re-processed the PCR reads using CATT. Among some 13,000 delta-chain clones, almost 50% were seen once, and the ten largest hold around 1.5%. Notes on the study in general: Delta One T cells were reportedly polyclonal and broadly cytotoxic against acute myeloid leukemia.

The germline V gene encodes CDR1 TSWWSYY and CDR2 QGS. Trimming removed 0 bases from V and 1 base from J; junction bases left unmatched: 23. The CDR3 has 22 amino acids. This clone was observed a handful of times. The antigen is not known. The receptor was derived from a human donor in good health. Input material: Vdelta1 gamma-delta T cells from blood grown in culture (DOT cells). The chain employs TRDV1 and TRDJ4, with 10 bases matching TRDD3. CDR3 bases: TGTGCTCTTGGGGAACTTTCACTCCCGACCTTAGTGGGGGATACAAGGGTCAGACCCCTGATCTTT. The encoded protein is CALGELSLPTLVGDTRVRPLIF.